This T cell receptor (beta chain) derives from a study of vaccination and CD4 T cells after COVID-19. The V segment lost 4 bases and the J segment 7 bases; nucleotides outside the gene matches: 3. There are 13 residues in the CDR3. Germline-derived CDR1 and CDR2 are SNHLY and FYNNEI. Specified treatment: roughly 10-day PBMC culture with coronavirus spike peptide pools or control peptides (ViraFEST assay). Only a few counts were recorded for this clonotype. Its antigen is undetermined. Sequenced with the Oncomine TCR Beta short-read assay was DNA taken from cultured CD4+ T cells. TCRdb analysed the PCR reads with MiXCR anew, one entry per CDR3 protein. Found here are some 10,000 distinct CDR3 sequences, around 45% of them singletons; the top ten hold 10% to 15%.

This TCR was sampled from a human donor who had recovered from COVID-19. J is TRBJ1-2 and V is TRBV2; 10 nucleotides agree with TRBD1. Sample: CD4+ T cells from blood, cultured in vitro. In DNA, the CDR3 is TGTGCCAGCAGTGGACAGGGGGCCGGTGGCTACACCTTC. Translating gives CASSGQGAGGYTF. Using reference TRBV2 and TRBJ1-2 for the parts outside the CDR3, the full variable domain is EPEVTQTPSHQVTQMGQEVILRCVPISNHLYFYWYRQILGQKVEFLVSFYNNEISEKSEIFDDQFSVERPDGSNFTLKIRSTKLEDSAMYFCASSGQGAGGYTFGSGTRLTVV.